Presented here are 32 T cell receptor beta chains from one specimen sequenced in a study of vaccination and CD4 T cells after COVID-19. The treatment denotes: approximately nine-day PBMC culture with coronavirus spike peptide pools or control peptides (ViraFEST assay). The antigens of these receptors remain unknown. The Oncomine TCR Beta short-read assay sequenced DNA from cultured CD4+ T cells. TCRdb re-derived calls from the PCR reads in MiXCR, one entry per CDR3 protein. In the table there are around 16,000 distinct CDR3 sequences, around 52% of which are singletons. The source material was CD4+ T cells from blood, cultured in vitro, sampled before SARS-CoV-2 vaccination. The receptors come from a human donor who had recovered from COVID-19.

The chain has TRBV6-1 and TRBJ1-2; TRBD1 agrees at 10 bases. The V gene end was trimmed by 6 bases and the J gene end by 4 bases; junction bases not matched to a gene: 14. The CDR3 runs to 17 residues. Per the germline V gene, CDR1 is MNHNS and CDR2 is SASEGT. The CDR3, as DNA: TGTGCCAGCAGACGATACACGACAGGGGGCGTGAGCTATGGCTACACCTTC. It codes for CASRRYTTGGVSYGYTF.

This clonotype was seen only a few times. The rearrangement links TRBV19 to TRBJ1-5; TRBD1 is a possible D gene (5 bases). Trimming pared 2 bases from V and 2 bases from J, leaving 13 bases between. CDR1 and CDR2 from the germline V gene are LNHDA and SQIVND (reference sequence). The CDR3 length is 16 residues. The DNA for the CDR3 is TGTGCCAGTAGTATAAGTGTGGGGCAGGGCAATCAGCCCCAGCATTTT. Its translation is CASSISVGQGNQPQHF.

This clonotype was seen a single time. The rearrangement links TRBV28 to TRBJ2-1; D remains ambiguous. Germline V gene data show CDR1 as MDHEN and CDR2 as SYDVKM. The CDR3 runs 15 residues. With 7 bases removed from V and 1 base from J, the gap between germline ends came to 14 bases. Written as DNA, the CDR3 is TGTGCCAGCAAGTACGACACAGCTTCCTACAATGAGCAGTTCTTC. Protein product: CASKYDTASYNEQFF. The full variable domain, rest sourced from reference TRBV28 and TRBJ2-1, is DVKVTQSSRYLVKRTGEKVFLECVQDMDHENMFWYRQDPGLGLRLIYFSYDVKMKEKGDIPEGYSVSREKKERFSLILESASTNQTSMYLCASKYDTASYNEQFFGPGTRLTVL.

V is TRBV6-1 and J is TRBJ2-7; 12 bases fit TRBD2. This CDR3 is built from 14 residues. CDR1 and CDR2 from the germline V gene are MNHNS and SASEGT. V was pared by 6 bases and J by 1 base, with 1 base of the junction left unmatched. The CDR3 sequence is CASSLAGGSYEQYF. In DNA form, the CDR3 reads TGTGCCAGCAGCCTAGCGGGAGGGTCCTACGAGCAGTACTTC.

The V call is TRBV6-1, the J call TRBJ1-5; the D is unclear. The germline V gene has CDR1 MNHNS and CDR2 SASEGT. The CDR3 loop spans 13 amino acids. The V end lost 2 bases, the J end lost 4 bases, and 6 bases lay between the germline ends. The CDR3 region has the DNA TGTGCCAGCAGTGAACAGACGAATCAGCCCCAGCATTTT. Translation gives CASSEQTNQPQHF.

V gene TRBV19 combines with J gene TRBJ1-5, with D perhaps matching TRBD1 (6 bases). Germline CDR1 reads LNHDA; CDR2 reads SQIVND (reference sequence). This CDR3 is built from 15 residues. Trimming took 7 bases from V and 0 from J, leaving 13 bases between them. CDR3 region: CASTRGLYSNQPQHF. DNA of the CDR3: TGTGCCAGTACCAGGGGCCTCTATAGCAATCAGCCCCAGCATTTT.

The J gene is TRBJ1-3, the V gene TRBV7-9, with D unclear. CDR3 length: 14 amino acids. Per the germline V gene, CDR1 is SEHNR and CDR2 is FQNEAQ (reference sequence). The germline V and J ends were trimmed by 7 bases and 0 bases, with 10 bases remaining between them. For the CDR3, the DNA is TGTGCCAGCAACCTTTTGCCCTCTGGAAACACCATATATTTT. Its protein product is CASNLLPSGNTIYF.

The chain uses TRBV20-1 and TRBJ2-5; possible D gene TRBD2, 6 bases. Trimming stripped 0 bases from V and 1 base from J, with 15 bases between. The CDR3 extends over 16 amino acids. Germline lookup yields CDR1 DFQATT and CDR2 SNEGSKA (reference sequence). The CDR3 DNA sequence: TGCAGTGCTAGAGATCGTCGGGGGACTCTCCAAGAGACCCAGTACTTC. Protein sequence: CSARDRRGTLQETQYF.

The CDR3 DNA reads as TGTGCCAGCAGTGACTCGTTGCATGGCTACACCTTC. It is translated as CASSDSLHGYTF. V usage is TRBV6-4 and J usage is TRBJ1-2; D is uncertain. Per the germline V gene, CDR1 is MRHNA and CDR2 is SNTAGT. The CDR3 is 12 amino acids. Trimming took 0 bases from V and 6 from J, leaving 5 bases between them.

The chain uses TRBV6-1 and TRBJ1-1; D is unclear. The length of the CDR3 is 13 residues. The V end was cut by 3 bases, the J end by 8 bases, with 13 bases between. Germline V gene sequence: CDR1 MNHNS, CDR2 SASEGT. In DNA, the CDR3 is TGTGCCAGCAGTGACCTCCGAGTATTCGAAGCTTTCTTT. Protein sequence: CASSDLRVFEAFF.

This clonotype occurred a few times. V usage is TRBV10-3 and J usage is TRBJ2-7; D is unresolved. The CDR3 runs 13 residues. Germline CDR1 reads ENHRY; CDR2 reads SYGVKD. The V and J ends lost 2 bases and 2 bases respectively, with 7 bases between them. The CDR3 nucleotides are TGTGCCATCAGTGAGAGGGCTCCCTACGAGCAGTACTTC. The encoded protein is CAISERAPYEQYF.

The chain uses TRBV20-1 and TRBJ2-7; TRBD1 matches at 7 bases. The V gene end was trimmed by 4 bases and the J gene end by 7 bases; junction bases not matched to a gene: 13. CDR1 and CDR2 (germline): DFQATT, SNEGSKA (reference sequence). The length of the CDR3 is 14 residues. The CDR3 protein is CSATPRQGSREQYF. In DNA, the CDR3 is TGCAGTGCTACCCCTAGACAGGGTTCTAGGGAGCAGTACTTC.

The V and J genes are TRBV27 and TRBJ2-7, with 9 bases lining up with TRBD1. V lost 4 bases and J lost 3; bases outside the gene matches: 16. The CDR3 is 18 amino acids. From germline, CDR1 is MNHEY and CDR2 SMNVEV (reference sequence). Here the CDR3 reads CASSSSHQPTGGFYEQYF. The CDR3 region has the DNA TGTGCCAGCAGTTCCTCCCACCAACCTACAGGGGGCTTCTACGAGCAGTACTTC.

This clonotype came up once. The V call is TRBV6-1, the J call TRBJ1-5; no clear D. Germline V gives CDR1 MNHNS, CDR2 SASEGT. This CDR3 has 17 amino acids. Deletions cut 3 bases from V and 0 bases from J, with 15 bases between. The CDR3 sequence: CASSERVRWDSNQPQHF. The CDR3 coding sequence is TGTGCCAGCAGTGAGCGTGTTAGGTGGGATAGCAATCAGCCCCAGCATTTT.

The genes are TRBV7-8 and TRBJ2-7, with 7 bases identical to TRBD1. After removal of 0 bases from V and 9 bases from J, the junction contained 8 bases not matched to a gene. Germline V CDR1 and CDR2: SGHVS, FQNEAQ. CDR3 length: 14 amino acids. Here the CDR3 reads CASSLADRFPPQYF. The CDR3 nucleotides read TGTGCCAGCAGCTTAGCGGACAGGTTCCCTCCGCAGTACTTC. Looking up the rest from reference TRBV7-8 and TRBJ2-7 gives the full variable domain: GAGVSQSPRYKVAKRGQDVALRCDPISGHVSLFWYQQALGQGPEFLTYFQNEAQLDKSGLPSDRFFAERPEGSVSTLKIQRTQQEDSAVYLCASSLADRFPPQYFGPGTRLTVT.

V is TRBV28 and J is TRBJ2-7; TRBD1 is a possible D gene (6 bases). The V gene's germline CDR1 is MDHEN and CDR2 SYDVKM. The CDR3 has 14 amino acids. V lost 4 bases to trimming and J lost 6 bases, with 16 bases between them. CDR3 in amino acids: CASSWGTSYREQYF. CDR3 nucleotide sequence: TGTGCCAGCAGTTGGGGGACATCTTATCGCGAGCAGTACTTC. The entire variable domain, with the rest obtained from reference TRBV28 and TRBJ2-7, is as follows: DVKVTQSSRYLVKRTGEKVFLECVQDMDHENMFWYRQDPGLGLRLIYFSYDVKMKEKGDIPEGYSVSREKKERFSLILESASTNQTSMYLCASSWGTSYREQYFGPGTRLTVT.

This chain joins TRBV7-8 and TRBJ1-2; D remains unclear. CDR3 size: 13 residues. Germline loops: CDR1 SGHVS, CDR2 FQNEAQ. The V end was cut by 1 base, the J end by 2 bases, with 5 bases between. DNA for the CDR3: TGTGCCAGCAGCTTAGGGCAAAACTATGGCTACACCTTC. Encoded protein: CASSLGQNYGYTF.

The chain employs TRBV12-3 or TRBV12-4 and TRBJ1-5, with 8 positions matching TRBD1. The CDR3 contains 14 residues. The V and J ends lost 3 bases and 6 bases, in that order; junction bases with no gene match: 4. The CDR3 here is CASSFTGGGQPQHF. DNA for the CDR3: TGTGCCAGCAGTTTTACAGGGGGAGGTCAGCCCCAGCATTTT.

As DNA, the CDR3 is TGCAGTGCTGGACAGCCGACGCAAGGTGAAGCTTTCTTT. This translates into CSAGQPTQGEAFF. The V call is TRBV20-1, the J call TRBJ1-1, with D possibly being TRBD1 (6 bases). CDR1 is DFQATT and CDR2 is SNEGSKA in the germline V gene (reference sequence). Between the trimmed V and J ends, which lost 5 bases and 7 bases, there was a span of 17 bases. CDR3 size: 13 residues.

The chain recombines TRBV6-5 with TRBJ1-1; D unresolved. Germline CDR1 and CDR2: MNHEY and SVGAGI. Trimming removed 2 bases from V and 7 bases from J, with 8 bases in between. The CDR3 runs to 12 residues. DNA for the CDR3: TGTGCCAGCAGTTACCCAATGGGTGAAGCTTTCTTT. Amino acid sequence: CASSYPMGEAFF.

CDR3 coding DNA: TGCAGTGCTAGACGGGGGACTAGCGGTTATGAAACCTACGAGCAGTACTTC. Translated, it gives CSARRGTSGYETYEQYF. V is TRBV20-1 and J is TRBJ2-7, with TRBD2 matching over 11 bases. V trimming: 2 bases; J trimming: 2 bases; junction bases outside the gene matches: 11. CDR1 and CDR2 from the germline V gene are DFQATT and SNEGSKA (reference sequence). CDR3 length: 17 residues.

In this sample, this clonotype turned up a few times. The rearrangement joins TRBV20-1 to TRBJ1-5; 8 bases agree with TRBD1. The junction had 6 bases not matched to a gene; V was cut back by 2 bases and J by 0 bases. The CDR3 is 16 amino acids. CDR1 and CDR2 (germline): DFQATT, SNEGSKA (reference sequence). The CDR3 bases are TGCAGTGCTAGATGGCAGGGGGCCTATAGCAATCAGCCCCAGCATTTT. The encoded protein is CSARWQGAYSNQPQHF.

The V and J genes are TRBV5-1 and TRBJ2-5; 9 nucleotides align to TRBD1. After removal of 5 bases from V and 3 bases from J, the junction contained 2 bases not matched to a gene. The CDR3 extends over 13 amino acids. Germline V lookup: CDR1 SGHRS, CDR2 YFSETQ. The CDR3 sequence: CASRRTGEETQYF. The CDR3 coding sequence is TGCGCCAGCAGGCGGACAGGGGAAGAGACCCAGTACTTC. Combining the CDR3 with reference TRBV5-1 and TRBJ2-5 gives the whole variable domain KAGVTQTPRYLIKTRGQQVTLSCSPISGHRSVSWYQQTPGQGLQFLFEYFSETQRNKGNFPGRFSGRQFSNSRSEMNVSTLELGDSALYLCASRRTGEETQYFGPGTRLLVL.

This clonotype was counted between two and nine times. The chain is built from TRBV29-1 and TRBJ1-2, with D unclear. Germline CDR1 and CDR2: SQVTM and ANQGSEA. The CDR3 consists of 14 residues. Trimming cost V 4 bases and J 1 base, with 13 bases left between them. This chain's CDR3 is CSVAMAAVNYGYTF. As DNA, the CDR3 is TGCAGCGTTGCTATGGCGGCGGTTAACTATGGCTACACCTTC.

The sample holds a few counts of this clonotype. The chain recombines TRBV5-6 with TRBJ1-1; D perhaps matches TRBD1 (5 bases). The germline gives CDR1 SGHDT, CDR2 YYEEEE. V was cut by 3 bases and J by 2 bases, with 14 bases left in between. The CDR3 runs to 15 residues. In DNA, the CDR3 is TGTGCCAGCAGCTCCCTGGGGCAGGGAAACACTGAAGCTTTCTTT. As protein: CASSSLGQGNTEAFF. The full variable domain, completed using reference TRBV5-6 and TRBJ1-1, is DAGVTQSPTHLIKTRGQQVTLRCSPKSGHDTVSWYQQALGQGPQFIFQYYEEEERQRGNFPDRFSGHQFPNYSSELNVNALLLGDSALYLCASSSLGQGNTEAFFGQGTRLTVV.

The chain joins TRBV14 to TRBJ2-7; D not certain. V was cut by 0 bases and J by 3 bases, with 12 bases left in between. The CDR3 is made up of 15 amino acids. Germline CDR1 reads SGHDN; CDR2 reads FVKESK. CDR3 region: CASSQDKGYNYEQYF. DNA of the CDR3: TGTGCCAGCAGCCAAGATAAGGGCTACAACTACGAGCAGTACTTC.

This chain uses TRBV30 with TRBJ2-5; 8 bases fit TRBD1. Germline loops: CDR1 GTSNPN, CDR2 SVGIG (reference sequence). The CDR3 is made up of 12 amino acids. J was trimmed by 5 bases and V by 2 bases; bases with no gene match: 1. CDR3 bases: TGTGCCTGGAGTACAGGGGGTGAGACCCAGTACTTC. Amino acids: CAWSTGGETQYF.

The rearrangement links TRBV4-2 to TRBJ1-5; 7 nucleotides line up with TRBD1. The CDR3 contains 16 residues. Germline assignment: CDR1 LGHNA and CDR2 YNFKEQ. V trimming: 3 bases; J trimming: 3 bases; junction bases outside the gene matches: 8. The CDR3: CASSHYSGTVNQPQHF. The CDR3 coding sequence is TGTGCCAGCAGCCATTACAGTGGGACAGTCAATCAGCCCCAGCATTTT.

V is TRBV19 and J is TRBJ2-2, with D possibly being TRBD1 (5 bases). The CDR3 totals 14 residues. The germline V and J ends were trimmed by 2 bases and 6 bases, with 10 bases remaining between them. Germline lookup yields CDR1 LNHDA and CDR2 SQIVND (reference sequence). In nucleotides, the CDR3 is TGTGCCAGTAGTATAAAGTCCAGGGCCGGGGAGCTGTTTTTT. This codes for CASSIKSRAGELFF.

The rearrangement uses TRBV7-2 and TRBJ2-7; 8 bases align to TRBD2. The CDR3 extends over 17 amino acids. Losses at the gene ends were 1 base for V and 4 bases for J; bases not matched to a gene: 12. Germline CDR1 is SGHTA and CDR2 is FQGNSA. The CDR3 sequence is CASSLVVGTGGIYEQYF. The CDR3 DNA follows: TGTGCCAGCAGCTTAGTAGTCGGGACGGGGGGGATATACGAGCAGTACTTC. The whole variable domain, remainder taken from reference TRBV7-2 and TRBJ2-7, is GAGVSQSPSNKVTEKGKDVELRCDPISGHTALYWYRQSLGQGLEFLIYFQGNSAPDKSGLPSDRFSAERTGGSVSTLTIQRTQQEDSAVYLCASSLVVGTGGIYEQYFGPGTRLTVT.

This chain joins TRBV5-4 and TRBJ2-5, with a possible D match to TRBD1 (6 bases). The V end lost 0 bases, the J end lost 5 bases, and 14 bases lay between the germline ends. From germline, CDR1 is SGHNT and CDR2 YYREEE (reference sequence). The CDR3 is 15 residues long. The CDR3 DNA is TGTGCCAGCAGCTTGGATCAGGGGCTAAGTGAGACCCAGTACTTC. Translating gives CASSLDQGLSETQYF.

The gene calls are TRBV5-5 and TRBJ1-5, with D perhaps TRBD1 (5 bases). This CDR3 is built from 14 residues. V gave up 0 bases and J gave up 7 bases, with 11 bases separating them. Germline V gives CDR1 SGHKS, CDR2 YYEKEE (reference sequence). In DNA form, the CDR3 reads TGTGCCAGCAGCTTGGGGCAGGGAGGGCAGCCCCAGCATTTT. It specifies CASSLGQGGQPQHF.